This section outlines one T cell receptor beta chain sequence together with its context. CDR3 length: 15 residues. CDR1 SGHTA and CDR2 FQGNSA come from the germline V gene. Between the trimmed V and J ends, which lost 5 bases and 0 bases, there was a span of 11 bases. A sample-barcoded 5' primer and a J-beta primer mix were used in a second PCR of roughly 7 to 11 cycles. Per sample, CDR3-containing paired-end reads numbered at least 2.5 million. MiXCR, applied by TCRdb to the 5' RACE reads, yields one record per CDR3 protein. The sample includes just under 900,000 distinct CDR3 sequences, around 28% of them seen just once. The data belong to a study of blood T cells in healthy people across ages.

Sequenced input: blood. This TCR was sampled from an elderly woman in good health. The chain recombines TRBV7-2 with TRBJ2-4; D may be TRBD2 (6 bases). CDR3 loop: CASSPMGGAKNIQYF. For the CDR3, the DNA is TGTGCCAGCAGCCCAATGGGGGGAGCCAAAAACATTCAGTACTTC. Full variable domain (missing parts from reference TRBV7-2 and TRBJ2-4): GAGVSQSPSNKVTEKGKDVELRCDPISGHTALYWYRQSLGQGLEFLIYFQGNSAPDKSGLPSDRFSAERTGGSVSTLTIQRTQQEDSAVYLCASSPMGGAKNIQYFGAGTRLSVL.